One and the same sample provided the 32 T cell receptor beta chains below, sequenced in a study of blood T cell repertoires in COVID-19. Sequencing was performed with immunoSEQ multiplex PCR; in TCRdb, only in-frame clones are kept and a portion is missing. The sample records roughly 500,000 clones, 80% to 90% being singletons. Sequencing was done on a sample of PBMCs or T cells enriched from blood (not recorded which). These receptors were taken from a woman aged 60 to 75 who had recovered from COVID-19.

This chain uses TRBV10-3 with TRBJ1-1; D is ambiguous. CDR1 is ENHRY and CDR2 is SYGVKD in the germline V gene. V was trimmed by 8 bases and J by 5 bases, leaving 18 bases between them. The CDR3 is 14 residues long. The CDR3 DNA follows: TGTGCCATCCGAGGGTTAGAAGGGAGGACTGAAGCTTTCTTT. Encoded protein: CAIRGLEGRTEAFF.

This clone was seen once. Here the CDR3 reads CASSGGWGSVYEQYF. In DNA form, the CDR3 reads TGTGCCAGTAGTGGGGGGTGGGGTTCTGTTTACGAGCAGTACTTC. The chain employs TRBV19 and TRBJ2-7; a weak D match, TRBD2 (6 bases). This CDR3 has 15 residues. The germline CDR1 and CDR2 sequences are LNHDA and SQIVND (reference sequence). V was clipped by 5 bases and J by 4 bases, with 18 bases between them.

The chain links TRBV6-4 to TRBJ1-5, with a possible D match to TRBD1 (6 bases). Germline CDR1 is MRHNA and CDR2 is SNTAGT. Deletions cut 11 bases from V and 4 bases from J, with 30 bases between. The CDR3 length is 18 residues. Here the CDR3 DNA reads TGTGCCCCGACTGGGGGGGACCGCGGGGGGCGGGCTAATCAGCCCCAGCATTTT. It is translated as CAPTGGDRGGRANQPQHF.

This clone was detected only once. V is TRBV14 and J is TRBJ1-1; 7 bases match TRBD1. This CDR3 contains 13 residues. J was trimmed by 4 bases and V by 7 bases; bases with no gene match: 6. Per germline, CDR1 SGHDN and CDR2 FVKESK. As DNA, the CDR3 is TGTGCCAGCACCGAACAGGGGTTCACTGAAGCTTTCTTT. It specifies CASTEQGFTEAFF.

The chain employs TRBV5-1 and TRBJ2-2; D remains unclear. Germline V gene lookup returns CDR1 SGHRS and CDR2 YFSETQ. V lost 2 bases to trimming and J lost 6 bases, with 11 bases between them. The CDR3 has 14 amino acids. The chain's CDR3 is CASSFAAGAGELFF. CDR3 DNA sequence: TGCGCCAGCAGCTTCGCAGCAGGCGCCGGGGAGCTGTTTTTT.

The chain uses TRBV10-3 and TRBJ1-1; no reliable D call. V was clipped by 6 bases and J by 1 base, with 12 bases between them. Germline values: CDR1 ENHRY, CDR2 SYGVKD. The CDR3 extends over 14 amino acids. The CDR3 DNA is TGTGCCATCAGCTCTGACTTTGGGAACACTGAAGCTTTCTTT. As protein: CAISSDFGNTEAFF.

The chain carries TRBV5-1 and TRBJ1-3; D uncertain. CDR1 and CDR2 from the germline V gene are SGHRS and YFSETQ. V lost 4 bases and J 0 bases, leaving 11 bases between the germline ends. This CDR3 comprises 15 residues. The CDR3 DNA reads TGCGCCAGCAGCGCGGACGGGAGCTCTGGAAACACCATATATTTT. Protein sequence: CASSADGSSGNTIYF.

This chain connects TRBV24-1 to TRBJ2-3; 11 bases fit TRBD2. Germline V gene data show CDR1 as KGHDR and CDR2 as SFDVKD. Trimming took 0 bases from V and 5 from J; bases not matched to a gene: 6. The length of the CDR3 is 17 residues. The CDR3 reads CATSDLLASGGIDTQYF. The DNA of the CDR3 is TGTGCCACCAGTGATTTGTTGGCTAGCGGGGGGATAGATACGCAGTATTTT.

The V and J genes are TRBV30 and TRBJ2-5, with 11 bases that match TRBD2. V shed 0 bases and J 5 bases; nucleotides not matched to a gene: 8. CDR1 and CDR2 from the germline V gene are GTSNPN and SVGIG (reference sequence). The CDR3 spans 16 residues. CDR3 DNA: TGTGCCTGGAGTGTAAATAGCGGGGGGGCCCGGGAGACCCAGTACTTC. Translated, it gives CAWSVNSGGARETQYF.

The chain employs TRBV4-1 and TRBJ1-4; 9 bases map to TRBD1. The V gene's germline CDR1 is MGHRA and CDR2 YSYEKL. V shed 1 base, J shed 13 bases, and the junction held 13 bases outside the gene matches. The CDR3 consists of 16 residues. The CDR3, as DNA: TGCGCCAGCAGCCAAGGGCCCGGGACAGGGATTAGCGGACTGTTTTTT. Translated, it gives CASSQGPGTGISGLFF.

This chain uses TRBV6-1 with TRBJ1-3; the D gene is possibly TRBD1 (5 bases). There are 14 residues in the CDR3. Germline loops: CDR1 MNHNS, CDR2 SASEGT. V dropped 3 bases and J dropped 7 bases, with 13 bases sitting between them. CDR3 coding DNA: TGTGCCAGCAGTGAGCCGGGACTGGGGAACACCATATATTTT. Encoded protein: CASSEPGLGNTIYF.

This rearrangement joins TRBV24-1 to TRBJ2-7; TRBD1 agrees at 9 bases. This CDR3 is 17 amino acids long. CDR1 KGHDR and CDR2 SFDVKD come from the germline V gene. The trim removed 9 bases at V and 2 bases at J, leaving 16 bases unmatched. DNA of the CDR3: TGTGCCACCCATGATAGGGGGCGACAGGGGGACGCCTACGAGCAGTACGTC. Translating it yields CATHDRGRQGDAYEQYV.

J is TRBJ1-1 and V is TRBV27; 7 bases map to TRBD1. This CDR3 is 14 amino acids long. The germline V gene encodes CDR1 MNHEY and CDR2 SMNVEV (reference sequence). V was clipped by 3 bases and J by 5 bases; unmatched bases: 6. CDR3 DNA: TGTGCCAGCAGTTTGGGCCAGGGGGTGACTGAAGCTTTCTTT. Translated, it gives CASSLGQGVTEAFF.

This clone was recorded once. The CDR3 spells CASSGAGGSYNEQFF. The DNA for the CDR3 is TGTGCCAGCAGTGGAGCGGGGGGTTCGTACAATGAGCAGTTCTTC. The chain links TRBV6-1 to TRBJ2-1; 9 positions match TRBD2. From germline, CDR1 is MNHNS and CDR2 SASEGT. Germline trimming cut 4 bases from V and 4 bases from J; bases unmatched to any gene: 5. The CDR3 extends over 15 amino acids.

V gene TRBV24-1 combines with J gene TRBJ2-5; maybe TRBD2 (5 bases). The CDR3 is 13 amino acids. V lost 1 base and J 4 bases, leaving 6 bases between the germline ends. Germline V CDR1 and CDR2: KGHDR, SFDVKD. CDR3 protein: CATSDLRGETQYF. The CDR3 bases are TGTGCCACCAGTGATTTACGGGGAGAGACCCAGTACTTC.

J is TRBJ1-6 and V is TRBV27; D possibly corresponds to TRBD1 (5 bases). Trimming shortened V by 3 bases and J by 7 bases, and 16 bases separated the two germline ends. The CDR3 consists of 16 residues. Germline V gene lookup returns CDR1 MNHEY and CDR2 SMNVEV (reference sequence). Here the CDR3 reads CASSFYVLEGNSPLHF. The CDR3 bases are TGTGCCAGCAGTTTCTATGTCTTGGAGGGGAATTCACCCCTCCACTTT.

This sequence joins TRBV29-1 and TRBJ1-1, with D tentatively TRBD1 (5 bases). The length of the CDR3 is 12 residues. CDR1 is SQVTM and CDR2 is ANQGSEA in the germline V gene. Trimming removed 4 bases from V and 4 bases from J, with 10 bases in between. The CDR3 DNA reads TGCAGCGTTGTGGGCGACAGCACTGAAGCTTTCTTT. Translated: CSVVGDSTEAFF. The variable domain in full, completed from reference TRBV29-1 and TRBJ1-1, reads SAVISQKPSRDICQRGTSLTIQCQVDSQVTMMFWYRQQPGQSLTLIATANQGSEATYESGFVIDKFPISRPNLTFSTLTVSNMSPEDSSIYLCSVVGDSTEAFFGQGTRLTVV.

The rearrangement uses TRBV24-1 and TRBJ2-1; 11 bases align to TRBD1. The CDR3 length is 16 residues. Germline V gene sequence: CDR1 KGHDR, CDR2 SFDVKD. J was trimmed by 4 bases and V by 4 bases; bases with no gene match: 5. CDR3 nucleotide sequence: TGTGCCACCAGTGACAACGGACAGGGGGCTTACAATGAGCAGTTCTTC. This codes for CATSDNGQGAYNEQFF.

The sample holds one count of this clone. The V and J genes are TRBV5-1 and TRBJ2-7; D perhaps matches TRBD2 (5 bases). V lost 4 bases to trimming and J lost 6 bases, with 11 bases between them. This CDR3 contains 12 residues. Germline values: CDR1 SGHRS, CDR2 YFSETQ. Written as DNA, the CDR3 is TGCGCCAGCAGCCCAGGAGGTAGCGAGCAGTACTTC. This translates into CASSPGGSEQYF.

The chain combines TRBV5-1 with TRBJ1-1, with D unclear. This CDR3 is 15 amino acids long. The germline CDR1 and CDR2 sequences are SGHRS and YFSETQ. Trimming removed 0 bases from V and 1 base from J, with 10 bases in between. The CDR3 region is CASSLGVWANTEAFF. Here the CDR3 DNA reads TGCGCCAGCAGCTTGGGTGTTTGGGCGAACACTGAAGCTTTCTTT.

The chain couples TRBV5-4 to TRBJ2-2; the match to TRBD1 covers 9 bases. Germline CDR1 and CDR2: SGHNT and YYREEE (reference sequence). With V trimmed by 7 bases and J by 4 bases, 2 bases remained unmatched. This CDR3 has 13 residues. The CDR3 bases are TGTGCCAGCCGACAGGGGGGCACCGGGGAGCTGTTTTTT. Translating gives CASRQGGTGELFF.

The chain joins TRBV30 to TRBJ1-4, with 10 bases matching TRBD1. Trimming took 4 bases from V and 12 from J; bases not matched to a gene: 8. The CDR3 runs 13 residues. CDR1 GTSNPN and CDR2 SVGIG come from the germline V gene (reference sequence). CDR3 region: CAWNDRGRGELFF. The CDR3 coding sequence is TGTGCCTGGAACGACAGGGGGCGTGGAGAACTGTTTTTT.

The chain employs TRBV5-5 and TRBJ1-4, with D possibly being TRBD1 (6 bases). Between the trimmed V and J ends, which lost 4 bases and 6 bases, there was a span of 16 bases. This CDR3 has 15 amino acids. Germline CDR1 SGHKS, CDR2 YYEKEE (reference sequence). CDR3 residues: CASSPSGALYEKLFF. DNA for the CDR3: TGTGCCAGCAGCCCGTCAGGGGCACTATATGAAAAACTGTTTTTT.

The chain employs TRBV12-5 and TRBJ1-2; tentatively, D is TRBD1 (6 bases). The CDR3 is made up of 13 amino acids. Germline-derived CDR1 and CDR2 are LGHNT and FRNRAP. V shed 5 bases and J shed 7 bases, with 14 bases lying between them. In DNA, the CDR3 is TGTGCTAGTGGTCTACAGGGAATCGGTGGCTACACCTTC. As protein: CASGLQGIGGYTF.

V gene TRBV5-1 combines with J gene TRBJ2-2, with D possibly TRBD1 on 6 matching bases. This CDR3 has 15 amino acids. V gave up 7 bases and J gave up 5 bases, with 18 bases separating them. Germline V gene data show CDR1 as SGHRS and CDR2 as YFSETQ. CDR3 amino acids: CASSGEGVKTGELFF. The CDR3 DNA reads TGCGCCAGCTCAGGAGAGGGGGTGAAGACCGGGGAGCTGTTTTTT.

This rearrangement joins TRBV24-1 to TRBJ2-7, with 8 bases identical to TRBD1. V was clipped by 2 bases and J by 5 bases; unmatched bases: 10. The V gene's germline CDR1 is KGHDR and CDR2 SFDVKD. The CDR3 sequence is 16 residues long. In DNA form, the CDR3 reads TGTGCCACCAGTGATTCCCGACAGGGGACCCTCCACGAGCAGTACTTC. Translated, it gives CATSDSRQGTLHEQYF.

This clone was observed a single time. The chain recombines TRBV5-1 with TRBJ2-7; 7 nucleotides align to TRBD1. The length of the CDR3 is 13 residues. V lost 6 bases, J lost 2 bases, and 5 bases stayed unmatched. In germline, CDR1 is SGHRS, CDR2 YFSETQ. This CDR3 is CASTGTATYEQYF. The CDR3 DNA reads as TGCGCCAGCACCGGGACAGCCACCTACGAGCAGTACTTC.

In nucleotides, the CDR3 is TGTGCCAGTAGGCCCGGGGACTTGGGGGGAAAACTGTTTTTT. Translated, it gives CASRPGDLGGKLFF. This chain joins TRBV19 and TRBJ1-4; TRBD1 might be the D (5 bases). The length of the CDR3 is 14 residues. Looked up from germline, CDR1 is LNHDA and CDR2 is SQIVND (reference sequence). Trimming pared 6 bases from V and 10 bases from J, leaving 18 bases between.

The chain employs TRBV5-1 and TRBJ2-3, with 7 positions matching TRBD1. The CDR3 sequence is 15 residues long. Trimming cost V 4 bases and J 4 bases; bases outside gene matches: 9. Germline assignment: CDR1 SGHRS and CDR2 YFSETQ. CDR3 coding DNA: TGCGCCAGCAGCGGGAAGGGGGCGATAGCAGATACGCAGTATTTT. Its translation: CASSGKGAIADTQYF.

The CDR3 loop reads CASSSGQNSPLHF. CDR3 in DNA: TGTGCCAGCAGCTCCGGACAGAATTCACCCCTCCACTTT. The V call is TRBV28, the J call TRBJ1-6, with D perhaps TRBD1 (6 bases). The CDR3 runs to 13 residues. Looked up from germline, CDR1 is MDHEN and CDR2 is SYDVKM. Trimming removed 6 bases from V and 7 bases from J, with 10 bases in between.

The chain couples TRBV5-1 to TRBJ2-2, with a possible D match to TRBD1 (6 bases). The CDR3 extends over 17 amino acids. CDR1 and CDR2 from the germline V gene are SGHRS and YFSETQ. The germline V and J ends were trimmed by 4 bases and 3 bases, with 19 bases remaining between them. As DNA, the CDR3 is TGCGCCAGCAGCCGAACGTACGGGGACACAGACACCGGGGAGCTGTTTTTT. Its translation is CASSRTYGDTDTGELFF. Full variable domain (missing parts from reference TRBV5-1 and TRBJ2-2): KAGVTQTPRYLIKTRGQQVTLSCSPISGHRSVSWYQQTPGQGLQFLFEYFSETQRNKGNFPGRFSGRQFSNSRSEMNVSTLELGDSALYLCASSRTYGDTDTGELFFGEGSRLTVL.

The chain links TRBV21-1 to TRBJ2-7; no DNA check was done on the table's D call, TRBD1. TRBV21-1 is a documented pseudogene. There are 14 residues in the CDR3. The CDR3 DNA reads TGTGCCAGCAGCCCCGACAGGGAGTTATACGAGCAGTACTTC. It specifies CASSPDRELYEQYF.